This T cell receptor beta chain was obtained from a study of cytomegalovirus exposure and HLA in healthy donors. V was pared by 5 bases and J by 4 bases, with 19 bases between. The CDR3 is 16 residues long. Germline V gives CDR1 SGHVS, CDR2 FNYEAQ. PCR was performed using 60 Vbeta and 13 Jbeta primers. Here immunoSEQ multiplex PCR was the method, and the copy in TCRdb shows in-frame clones only, minus some. This sample yields fewer than 200,000 clones, of which roughly 84% are seen a single time; around 2.1% belongs to the top ten. About this clone itself: Antigen specificity is unknown.

Study outcomes and limitations: Apparent HLA restriction characterized most CMV-associated TCR beta chains in a later analysis. Versus the roughly 700-donor mean, an Asian-associated ancestry cluster reportedly showed fewer N-insertions in a later analysis.

The clonotype was recovered from a man aged 18 to 30 in good health and CMV-seropositive. The sample comprised PBMCs. V and J are TRBV7-6 and TRBJ2-3; TRBD2 is a possible D gene (7 bases). The CDR3 DNA sequence: TGTGCCAGCAGCCGTCCCACCTCGGGGGGCGCAGATACGCAGTATTTT. It translates to CASSRPTSGGADTQYF.